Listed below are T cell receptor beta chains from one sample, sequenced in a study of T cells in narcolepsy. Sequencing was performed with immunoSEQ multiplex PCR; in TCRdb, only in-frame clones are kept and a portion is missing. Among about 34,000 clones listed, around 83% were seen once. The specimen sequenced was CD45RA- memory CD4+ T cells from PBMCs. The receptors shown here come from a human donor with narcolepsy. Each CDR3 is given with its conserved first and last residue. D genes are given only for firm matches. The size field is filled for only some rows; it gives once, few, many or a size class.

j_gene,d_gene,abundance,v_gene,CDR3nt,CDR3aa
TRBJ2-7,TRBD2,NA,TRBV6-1,TGTGCCAGCAGTTGGGGACAGCGGGGGGGCGAGCAGTACTTC,CASSWGQRGGEQYF
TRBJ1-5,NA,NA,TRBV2,TGTGCCAGCAGTGAAGGTGGAGGGTATGGCAATCAGCCCCAGCATTTT,CASSEGGGYGNQPQHF
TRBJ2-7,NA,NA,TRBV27,TGTGCCAGCCGACGGCCGGGGTTCCCCTGGTACTTC,CASRRPGFPWYF
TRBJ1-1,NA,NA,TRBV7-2,TGTGCCAGCAGCTTATTCGGGGGAACGAACACTGAAGCTTTCTTT,CASSLFGGTNTEAFF
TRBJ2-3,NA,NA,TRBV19,TGTGCCAGTAGTATATCCGGGGGCCGGACAGATACGCAGTATTTT,CASSISGGRTDTQYF
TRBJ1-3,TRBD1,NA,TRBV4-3,TGCGCCAGCAGCCAAGCAACGAGGGGGCGGGGAAACACCATATATTTT,CASSQATRGRGNTIYF
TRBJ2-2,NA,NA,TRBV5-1,TGCGCCAGCAGCTTGCCGCCAGGACCTTCCACCGGGGAGCTGTTTTTT,CASSLPPGPSTGELFF
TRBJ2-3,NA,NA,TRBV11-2,TGTGCCAGCAGCTTTAATCGGGGGAGGCTTAGCACAGATACGCAGTATTTT,CASSFNRGRLSTDTQYF
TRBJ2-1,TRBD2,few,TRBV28,TGTGCCAGCAGTTTTGGTGTGGGACTAGCGGGAAGCGATGAGCAGTTCTTC,CASSFGVGLAGSDEQFF
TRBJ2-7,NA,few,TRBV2,TGTGCCAGCAACGGCTTGTACTTC,CASNGLYF
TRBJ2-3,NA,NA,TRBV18,TGTGCCAGCTCACCCCTACTAAGAGGTAGCACAGATACGCAGTATTTT,CASSPLLRGSTDTQYF
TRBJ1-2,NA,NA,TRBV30,TGTGCCTGGAGTGGGGGGGCGCACTATGGCTACACCTTC,CAWSGGAHYGYTF
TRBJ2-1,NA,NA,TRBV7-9,TGTGCCAGCCGCACAGACGGATCGAGGGAGCAGTTCTTC,CASRTDGSREQFF
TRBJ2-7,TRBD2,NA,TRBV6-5,TGTGCCAGCAGTATCCGGGAGGGCGTCTACGAGCAGTACTTC,CASSIREGVYEQYF
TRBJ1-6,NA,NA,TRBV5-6,TGTGCCAGCAGCTCCGATTCCGGGTACTATAATTCACCCCTCCACTTT,CASSSDSGYYNSPLHF
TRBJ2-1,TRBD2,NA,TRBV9,TGTGCCAGCAGCGCTCCCCCCGGGGGGTTATTGTTCGATGAGCAGTTCTTC,CASSAPPGGLLFDEQFF
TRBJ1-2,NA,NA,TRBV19,TGTGCCAGTAGCGAGGGGCGAAGGGGGAACTATGGCTACACCTTC,CASSEGRRGNYGYTF
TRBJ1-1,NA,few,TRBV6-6,TGTGCCAGCAGTGGGGCCCCACGGGGGACTGAAGCTTTCTTT,CASSGAPRGTEAFF
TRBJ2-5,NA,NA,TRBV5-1,TGCGCCAGCAGATCACAAGAGACCCAGTACTTC,CASRSQETQYF
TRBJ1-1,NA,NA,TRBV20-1,TGCAGTGCTAGACAACAAGAAGCTTTCTTT,CSARQQEAFF
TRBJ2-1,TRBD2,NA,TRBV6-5,TGTGCCAGCGGAATAGCGGGGGGCAGGAATGAGCAGTTCTTC,CASGIAGGRNEQFF
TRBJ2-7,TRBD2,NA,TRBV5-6,TGTGCCAGCAGCTCGCAAAAGGGACTAGCGGCGGCCACCTACGAGCAGTACTTC,CASSSQKGLAAATYEQYF
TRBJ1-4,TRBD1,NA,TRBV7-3,TGTGCCAGCAGCTTGACAGGGGGCCGGGATGAAAAACTGTTTTTT,CASSLTGGRDEKLFF
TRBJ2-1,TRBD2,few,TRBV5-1,TGCGCCAGCAGCTTACTGTCGGGGGGTGAGCAGTTCTTC,CASSLLSGGEQFF
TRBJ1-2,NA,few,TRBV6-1,TGTGCCAGCAGTTTTCGGAGAAGCCTCTATGGCTACACCTTC,CASSFRRSLYGYTF
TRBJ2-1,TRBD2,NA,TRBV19,TGTGCCAGTAAGGACCGGGACTATGACATCAATGAGCAGTTCTTC,CASKDRDYDINEQFF
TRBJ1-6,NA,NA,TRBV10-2,TGCGCCAGCAGTGAGTCGCCAGGCTTTGGTTCACCCCTCCACTTT,CASSESPGFGSPLHF
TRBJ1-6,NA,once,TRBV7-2,TGTGCCAGCAGCTTAGCCGGGGGGCGGGGACCCACCCTCCACTTT,CASSLAGGRGPTLHF
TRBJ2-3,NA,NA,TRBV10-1,TGCGCCAGCAGCGGGGAACGAGCGGATACGCAGTATTTT,CASSGERADTQYF
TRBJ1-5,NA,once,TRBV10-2,TGCGCCAGCAGTGAGCAGGGAGGCCAGCCCCAGCATTTT,CASSEQGGQPQHF
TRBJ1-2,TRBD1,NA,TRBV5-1,TGCGCCAGCAGCGAAGCGACAGGGTCCCTCTATGGCTACACCTTC,CASSEATGSLYGYTF
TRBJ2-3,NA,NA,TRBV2,TGTGCCAGCAGTCCCCTTGGACAGATTACAGATACGCAGTATTTT,CASSPLGQITDTQYF
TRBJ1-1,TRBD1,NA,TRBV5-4,TGTGCCAGCAGCTTTCCAGGGGGCATGAACACTGAAGCTTTCTTT,CASSFPGGMNTEAFF
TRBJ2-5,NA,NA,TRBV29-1,TGCAGCGTTGAGAAGAACAGGGCTGGGGAGACCCAGTACTTC,CSVEKNRAGETQYF
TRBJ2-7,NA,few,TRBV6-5,TGTGCCAGCAGTTACAAGGGGGGTCAGGGCTACGAGCAGTACTTC,CASSYKGGQGYEQYF
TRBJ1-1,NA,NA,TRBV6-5,TGTGCCAGCAGTTATCAAGGGGTCGACACTGAAGCTTTCTTT,CASSYQGVDTEAFF
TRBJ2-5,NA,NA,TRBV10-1,TGCGCCAGCAGTCCGGGGGACTACCAAGAGACCCAGTACTTC,CASSPGDYQETQYF
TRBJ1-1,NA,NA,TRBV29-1,TGCAGCGTTGACAGGGGCCCGAACACTGAAGCTTTCTTT,CSVDRGPNTEAFF
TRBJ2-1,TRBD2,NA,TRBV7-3,TGTGCCAGCAGCGTAGCCCCACTAGCGGGATCTTCTATCGAGCAGTTCTTC,CASSVAPLAGSSIEQFF
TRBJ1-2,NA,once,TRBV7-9,TGTGCCAGCAGCTTAGCGTTGGCAGGGTCTAACTATGGCTACACCTTC,CASSLALAGSNYGYTF
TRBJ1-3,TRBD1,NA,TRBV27,TGTGCCAGCAGCCGGGACAGGGTCCCAGGAGCGTCCGGAAACACCATATATTTT,CASSRDRVPGASGNTIYF
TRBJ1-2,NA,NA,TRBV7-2,TGTGCCAGCAGCTTAGAGGGGACATCAGTGTTCTCTAACTATGGCTACACCTTC,CASSLEGTSVFSNYGYTF
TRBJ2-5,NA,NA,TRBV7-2,TGTGCCAGCAGCTCTGGAATTTCAGAGACCCAGTACTTC,CASSSGISETQYF
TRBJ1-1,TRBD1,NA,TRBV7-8,TGTGCCAGCAGCCGACGGACAGGCCAAGGTGGTCTTTATGAAGCTTTCTTT,CASSRRTGQGGLYEAFF
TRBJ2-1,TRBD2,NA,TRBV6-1,TGTGCCAGCAGTACGTTTCTAGCGGGAGGCAATGAGCAGTTCTTC,CASSTFLAGGNEQFF
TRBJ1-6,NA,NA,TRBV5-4,TGTGCCAGCAACCCGGGAGTTAATTCACCCCTCCACTTT,CASNPGVNSPLHF
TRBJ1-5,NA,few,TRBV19,TGTGCCAGTAGTATATGGGTAGAGCCCAATCAGCCCCAGCATTTT,CASSIWVEPNQPQHF
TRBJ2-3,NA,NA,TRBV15,TGTGCCACCAGCAGAGATCTAAATACGCAGTATTTT,CATSRDLNTQYF
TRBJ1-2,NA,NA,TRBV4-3,TGCGCCAGCAGCCAGGGAGGACGCAACTACGACTATGGCTACACCTTC,CASSQGGRNYDYGYTF
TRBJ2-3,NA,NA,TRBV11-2,TGTGCCAGCAGCCGAGGGCAGGGCTTCACAGATACGCAGTATTTT,CASSRGQGFTDTQYF
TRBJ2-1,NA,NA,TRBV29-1,TGCAGCGTTGTAAATCCCTTAGGGAATGAGCAGTTCTTC,CSVVNPLGNEQFF
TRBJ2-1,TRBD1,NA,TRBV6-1,TGTGCCAGCAGTGGGAGGGACAGGTTCTTAGGGCAGTTCTTC,CASSGRDRFLGQFF
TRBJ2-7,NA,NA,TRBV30,TGTGCCTGGAGTGTAGGCTTACCGTCCTACGAGCAGTACTTC,CAWSVGLPSYEQYF
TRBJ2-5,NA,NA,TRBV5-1,TGCGCCAGCAGCTTGGAAGAGACCCAGTACTTC,CASSLEETQYF
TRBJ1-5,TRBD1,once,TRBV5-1,TGCGCCAGCAGCTTGGGGGGGACAGAAAATCAGCCCCAGCATTTT,CASSLGGTENQPQHF
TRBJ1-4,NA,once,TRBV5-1,TGCGCCAGCAGCCCGGCCGTGGGCATGGATGAAAAACTGTTTTTT,CASSPAVGMDEKLFF
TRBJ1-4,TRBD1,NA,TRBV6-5,TGTGCCAGCAGGACCCTAGGGGGCGAAGATGAAAAACTGTTTTTT,CASRTLGGEDEKLFF
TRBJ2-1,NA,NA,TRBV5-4,TGTGCCAGCAGCCTACTCACAGGGATGTCCTACAATGAGCAGTTCTTC,CASSLLTGMSYNEQFF
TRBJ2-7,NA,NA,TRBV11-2,TGTGCCAGCAGCCCGCTTGCTACCGAGCAGTACTTC,CASSPLATEQYF
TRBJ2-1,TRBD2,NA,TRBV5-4,TGTGCCAGCAGAACGGGACTAGCGGCTTTAGGGGGCAATGAGCAGTTCTTC,CASRTGLAALGGNEQFF